The next 18 T cell receptor beta chains were all read from a single sample in a study of blood T cell repertoires in COVID-19. TCRdb keeps only in-frame clones here, not all; method: immunoSEQ multiplex PCR. The sample consists of tens of thousands of clones, around 79% of them appearing once. The sequenced sample was peripheral blood. Receptors originate from a human donor with active or convalescent COVID-19. The donor label of this sample is uncertain.

The chain couples TRBV19 to TRBJ2-1; 8 bases agree with TRBD1. CDR1 and CDR2 from the germline V gene are LNHDA and SQIVND (reference sequence). This CDR3 comprises 16 residues. Losses at the gene ends were 4 bases for V and 6 bases for J; bases not matched to a gene: 11. CDR3 DNA sequence: TGTGCCAGTAGTAAAATTCCGGGACAGGTCCTCAATGAGCAGTTCTTC. Protein: CASSKIPGQVLNEQFF.

The chain joins TRBV9 to TRBJ1-3; D is ambiguous. Germline CDR1 is SGDLS and CDR2 is YYNGEE. The CDR3 runs to 16 residues. V lost 0 bases to trimming and J lost 2 bases, with 12 bases between them. The CDR3 is CASSVARGRPGNTIYF. CDR3 DNA sequence: TGTGCCAGCAGCGTAGCAAGAGGGCGACCTGGAAACACCATATATTTT.

This chain joins TRBV19 and TRBJ1-4; weak D call: TRBD1 (6 bases). Germline values: CDR1 LNHDA, CDR2 SQIVND (reference sequence). V lost 6 bases and J 8 bases, leaving 19 bases between the germline ends. The CDR3 has 15 residues. The CDR3 protein is CASSPLQGYGEKLFF. The CDR3 DNA reads as TGTGCCAGTAGCCCCCTCCAGGGGTATGGCGAAAAACTGTTTTTT.

The gene calls are TRBV4-2 and TRBJ2-7; 8 bases are shared with TRBD1. The CDR3 consists of 14 residues. J gave up 2 bases and V 3 bases, and 3 bases lay outside the gene matches. In germline, CDR1 is LGHNA, CDR2 YNFKEQ. This CDR3 reads CASSQPGGTYEQYF. In nucleotides, the CDR3 is TGTGCCAGCAGCCAGCCAGGGGGCACCTACGAGCAGTACTTC.

This clone appeared a single time. This chain links TRBV7-2 with TRBJ1-4, with 12 bases lining up with TRBD1. There are 17 residues in the CDR3. Germline lookup yields CDR1 SGHTA and CDR2 FQGNSA. V lost 5 bases and J lost 11; bases outside the gene matches: 15. CDR3 nucleotides: TGTGCCAGCAGCCCATCCGGGACAGGGGGCCTTATGGGGAAACTGTTTTTT. Encoded protein: CASSPSGTGGLMGKLFF.

This clone was counted between two and nine times. The J gene is TRBJ2-2, the V gene TRBV10-1, with D tentatively TRBD2 (6 bases). CDR3 length equals 16 residues. V lost 2 bases and J 0 bases, leaving 10 bases between the germline ends. CDR1 is WNHNN, CDR2 SYGVQD, per germline (reference sequence). In DNA, the CDR3 is TGCGCCAGCAGTGAGGGGGGAGGTCCGAACACCGGGGAGCTGTTTTTT. Amino acids: CASSEGGGPNTGELFF.

Within the sample, this clone is medium-sized (0.01 to 0.1%). V and J are TRBV4-3 and TRBJ2-3; D not resolved. Germline V CDR1 and CDR2: LGHNA, YSLEER. Trimming shortened V by 0 bases and J by 7 bases, and 17 bases separated the two germline ends. The CDR3 runs 16 residues. The CDR3 protein is CASSQDGRGHQNTQYF. In DNA form, the CDR3 reads TGCGCCAGCAGCCAAGATGGTCGCGGCCATCAAAATACGCAGTATTTT.

CDR3 in amino acids: CASTPGTGGVMGNQPQHF. The CDR3 DNA reads as TGTGCCAGCACCCCCGGGACAGGGGGCGTCATGGGCAATCAGCCCCAGCATTTT. The V call is TRBV11-2, the J call TRBJ1-5, with 12 bases lining up with TRBD1. CDR1 and CDR2 (germline): SGHAT, FQNNGV. This CDR3 is 18 amino acids long. Unmatched junction bases numbered 12, after V lost 7 bases and J lost 2 bases.

The rearrangement uses TRBV28 and TRBJ2-7, with D perhaps matching TRBD2 (6 bases). Germline values: CDR1 MDHEN, CDR2 SYDVKM. The CDR3 spans 16 residues. Trimming took off 5 bases at V and 2 bases at J, with 19 bases between the two ends. In nucleotides, the CDR3 is TGTGCCAGCAGTCGAACGGGGGAGTGGTCCCCCTACGAGCAGTACTTC. Its protein is CASSRTGEWSPYEQYF.

V is TRBV2 and J is TRBJ2-1; 8 nucleotides line up with TRBD2. This CDR3 is built from 15 residues. The germline V gene has CDR1 SNHLY and CDR2 FYNNEI. V shed 5 bases and J 12 bases; nucleotides not matched to a gene: 15. CDR3 bases: TGTGCCAGCAGTTATTCCGGGACTAGATCGGGCGCGCAGTTCTTC. Translating it yields CASSYSGTRSGAQFF.

This clone came up a few times. This chain uses TRBV6-5 with TRBJ2-2; D possibly corresponds to TRBD1 (5 bases). This CDR3 comprises 15 residues. Trimming shortened V by 9 bases and J by 3 bases, and 17 bases separated the two germline ends. The germline CDR1 and CDR2 sequences are MNHEY and SVGAGI. The chain's CDR3 is CASPPGTGYTGELFF. The CDR3 DNA is TGTGCCAGTCCCCCTGGCACAGGCTACACCGGGGAGCTGTTTTTT.

The V gene is TRBV7-8, the J gene TRBJ2-7, with D possibly matching TRBD2 (6 bases). The ends were cut back, 1 base at V and 3 bases at J, with 10 bases in the middle. This CDR3 comprises 14 residues. Germline V gene data show CDR1 as SGHVS and CDR2 as FQNEAQ. DNA for the CDR3: TGTGCCAGCAGCTTAGGGGAGGTAAACTACGAGCAGTACTTC. This gives the protein CASSLGEVNYEQYF.

The J gene is TRBJ1-2, the V gene TRBV9; no reliable D call. From germline, CDR1 is SGDLS and CDR2 YYNGEE. The CDR3 extends over 13 amino acids. Trimming left V 2 bases short and J 0 bases short, with 5 bases between. The CDR3 loop is CASSVRANYGYTF. The CDR3 DNA is TGTGCCAGCAGCGTTCGAGCTAACTATGGCTACACCTTC.

V gene TRBV3-1 (or the pseudogene TRBV3-2) combines with J gene TRBJ2-1, with 8 bases fitting TRBD2. The CDR3 spans 17 residues. The germline gives CDR1 LGHDT, CDR2 YNNKEL (reference sequence). With 0 bases clipped from V and 3 bases from J, the junction kept 7 bases outside the gene matches. CDR3 in DNA: TGTGCCAGCAGCCAAGATTTGCGGGAGGCCAACTACAATGAGCAGTTCTTC. It codes for CASSQDLREANYNEQFF.

V is TRBV20-1 and J is TRBJ2-1; no definite D call. In germline, CDR1 is DFQATT, CDR2 SNEGSKA (reference sequence). V lost 3 bases and J lost 8, with 8 bases in between. The CDR3 is 11 amino acids. The CDR3 nucleotides read TGCAGTGCTAGTAATATTGATGAGCAGTTCTTC. Amino acid sequence: CSASNIDEQFF.

The gene calls are TRBV5-4 and TRBJ1-5; 9 bases align to TRBD1. J was trimmed by 7 bases and V by 0 bases; bases with no gene match: 5. CDR1 is SGHNT, CDR2 YYREEE, per germline (reference sequence). The CDR3 has 15 amino acids. CDR3: CASSLGFGQGQPQHF. CDR3 coding DNA: TGTGCCAGCAGCTTGGGATTTGGACAGGGGCAGCCCCAGCATTTT.

The J gene is TRBJ2-7, the V gene TRBV24-1; 9 bases are a match to TRBD1. In germline, CDR1 is KGHDR, CDR2 SFDVKD. The CDR3 has 13 residues. V lost 9 bases to trimming and J lost 5 bases; unmatched junction nucleotides: 7. CDR3 DNA sequence: TGTGCCACCGCGGGACAGGGAGTCAACGAGCAGTACTTC. Translating gives CATAGQGVNEQYF.

V gene TRBV7-2 combines with J gene TRBJ1-4; D is perhaps TRBD1 (5 bases). The CDR3 extends over 15 amino acids. Germline assignment: CDR1 SGHTA and CDR2 FQGNSA. Deletions cut 5 bases from V and 2 bases from J, with 12 bases between. CDR3 bases: TGTGCCAGCAGCCTGCAGGGTAGCACTAATGAAAAACTGTTTTTT. Its protein is CASSLQGSTNEKLFF.